The 32 T cell receptor beta chains reported below all come from one sample, sequenced in a study of blood T cell repertoires in COVID-19. Method: immunoSEQ multiplex PCR; TCRdb's copy keeps in-frame clones and lacks some. The sample shows roughly 360,000 clones, roughly 90% of them seen only once. The specimen was PBMCs or T cells enriched from blood (not recorded which). These receptors all come from a woman under 40 with acute COVID-19.

The chain couples TRBV5-5 to TRBJ1-1, with D unclear. V was clipped by 1 base and J by 3 bases, with 16 bases between them. The germline CDR1 and CDR2 sequences are SGHKS and YYEKEE (reference sequence). The CDR3 sequence is 16 residues long. CDR3 in amino acids: CASSLTLRGIDTEAFF. The CDR3 bases are TGTGCCAGCAGCTTGACCCTTAGAGGAATAGACACTGAAGCTTTCTTT.

This clone has just one count. As DNA, the CDR3 is TGCGCCAGCAGCCGGACAGGGGTTTCACCCCTCCACTTT. Amino acid sequence: CASSRTGVSPLHF. This chain links TRBV4-1 with TRBJ1-6; 9 nucleotides line up with TRBD1. The CDR3 loop spans 13 amino acids. V lost 4 bases to trimming and J lost 9 bases; unmatched junction nucleotides: 1. Germline values: CDR1 MGHRA, CDR2 YSYEKL.

This clone has only a few counts. V usage is TRBV5-6 and J usage is TRBJ2-2, with D perhaps matching TRBD1 (6 bases). CDR3 length: 15 residues. The V gene's germline CDR1 is SGHDT and CDR2 YYEEEE. The V end lost 3 bases, the J end lost 2 bases, and 11 bases lay between the germline ends. In nucleotides, the CDR3 is TGTGCCAGCAGCTGGGGACACGGTAACACCGGGGAGCTGTTTTTT. This gives the protein CASSWGHGNTGELFF.

The chain employs TRBV5-5 and TRBJ1-5; weak D call: TRBD1 (6 bases). Deletions cut 4 bases from V and 6 bases from J, with 14 bases between. The CDR3 spans 14 residues. The germline gives CDR1 SGHKS, CDR2 YYEKEE (reference sequence). The CDR3: CASSVMGGGQPQHF. In nucleotides, the CDR3 is TGTGCCAGCAGCGTTATGGGAGGGGGTCAGCCCCAGCATTTT.

This clone appeared a few times. CDR3 region: CASSTRGPGLDTQYF. The CDR3, as DNA: TGTGCCAGCAGTACCAGGGGGCCCGGTTTGGATACGCAGTATTTT. This chain links TRBV6-5 with TRBJ2-3, with 8 nucleotides matching TRBD1. The germline V gene has CDR1 MNHEY and CDR2 SVGAGI. The CDR3 extends over 15 amino acids. The V and J ends lost 5 bases and 6 bases, in that order; junction bases with no gene match: 10.

The chain employs TRBV4-1 and TRBJ1-2; TRBD1 might be the D (5 bases). V was cut by 0 bases and J by 8 bases, with 16 bases left in between. The CDR3 covers 15 residues. Germline lookup yields CDR1 MGHRA and CDR2 YSYEKL. CDR3: CASSQDRLGGWGYTF. CDR3 in DNA: TGCGCCAGCAGCCAAGATCGTTTGGGGGGTTGGGGCTACACCTTC.

The chain employs TRBV7-9 and TRBJ2-6, with 7 bases aligning to TRBD1. Trimming at V came to 5 bases and at J to 3 bases, leaving 10 bases not matched to a gene. CDR1 is SEHNR and CDR2 is FQNEAQ in the germline V gene (reference sequence). The CDR3 is made up of 17 amino acids. The CDR3 bases are TGTGCCAGCAGCCCCCCGACAGGGTCAAGTGGGGCCAACGTCCTGACTTTC. Protein: CASSPPTGSSGANVLTF. Filled out from reference TRBV7-9 and TRBJ2-6, the complete variable domain reads DTGVSQNPRHKITKRGQNVTFRCDPISEHNRLYWYRQTLGQGPEFLTYFQNEAQLEKSRLLSDRFSAERPKGSFSTLEIQRTEQGDSAMYLCASSPPTGSSGANVLTFGAGSRLTVL.

The V and J genes are TRBV10-3 and TRBJ2-7; the match to TRBD2 covers 8 bases. V lost 6 bases to trimming and J lost 5 bases; unmatched junction nucleotides: 9. This CDR3 is built from 14 residues. Germline lookup yields CDR1 ENHRY and CDR2 SYGVKD. CDR3 in DNA: TGTGCCATCAGCTTCCCGGGACTAGTAAACGAGCAGTACTTC. It yields the protein CAISFPGLVNEQYF.

The chain recombines TRBV5-5 with TRBJ2-5; tentatively, D is TRBD1 (6 bases). The germline gives CDR1 SGHKS, CDR2 YYEKEE (reference sequence). The CDR3 contains 14 residues. V lost 2 bases and J 7 bases, leaving 15 bases between the germline ends. The CDR3, as DNA: TGTGCCAGCAGCTTTGGGGGCCGCCAGGGGACCCAGTACTTC. This gives the protein CASSFGGRQGTQYF.

V usage is TRBV5-6 and J usage is TRBJ2-3; 9 bases are shared with TRBD1. Germline CDR1 SGHDT, CDR2 YYEEEE. The CDR3 runs to 15 residues. V shed 2 bases and J 2 bases; nucleotides not matched to a gene: 3. CDR3 coding DNA: TGTGCCAGCAGCTTACAGGGGGCAATCACAGATACGCAGTATTTT. As protein: CASSLQGAITDTQYF.

This chain connects TRBV7-8 to TRBJ2-1; TRBD1 matches at 9 bases. This CDR3 has 17 residues. The V gene end was trimmed by 6 bases and the J gene end by 0 bases; junction bases not matched to a gene: 9. CDR1 SGHVS and CDR2 FQNEAQ come from the germline V gene. CDR3 sequence (DNA): TGTGCCAGCAGGTATACAGGGGGCAAGGGCTCCTACAATGAGCAGTTCTTC. Translated: CASRYTGGKGSYNEQFF. Filled out from reference TRBV7-8 and TRBJ2-1, the complete variable domain reads GAGVSQSPRYKVAKRGQDVALRCDPISGHVSLFWYQQALGQGPEFLTYFQNEAQLDKSGLPSDRFFAERPEGSVSTLKIQRTQQEDSAVYLCASRYTGGKGSYNEQFFGPGTRLTVL.

V usage is TRBV9 and J usage is TRBJ2-5; 7 bases are a match to TRBD1. The CDR3 loop spans 16 amino acids. Trimming took 0 bases from V and 0 from J; bases not matched to a gene: 5. Germline V gene sequence: CDR1 SGDLS, CDR2 YYNGEE. The CDR3: CASSVGGQRYQETQYF. In DNA, the CDR3 is TGTGCCAGCAGCGTAGGGGGACAGCGATACCAAGAGACCCAGTACTTC.

In DNA, the CDR3 is TGTGCCAGCAGCTTTTTAGGGGGTGCCAACGTCCTGACTTTC. Amino acid sequence: CASSFLGGANVLTF. This sequence joins TRBV7-2 and TRBJ2-6; a weak D match, TRBD1 (6 bases). V lost 3 bases and J lost 7, with 10 bases in between. Germline V gene data show CDR1 as SGHTA and CDR2 as FQGNSA. There are 14 residues in the CDR3. The entire variable domain, with the rest obtained from reference TRBV7-2 and TRBJ2-6, is as follows: GAGVSQSPSNKVTEKGKDVELRCDPISGHTALYWYRQSLGQGLEFLIYFQGNSAPDKSGLPSDRFSAERTGGSVSTLTIQRTQQEDSAVYLCASSFLGGANVLTFGAGSRLTVL.

The V call is TRBV7-3, the J call TRBJ2-1; 12 positions match TRBD2. Looked up from germline, CDR1 is SGHTA and CDR2 is FQGTGA. The trim removed 5 bases at V and 3 bases at J, leaving 5 bases unmatched. The CDR3 sequence is 16 residues long. The CDR3 DNA reads as TGTGCCAGCAGCCGACTAGCGGGGGTGGTCTACAATGAGCAGTTCTTC. Translating gives CASSRLAGVVYNEQFF.

V and J are TRBV29-1 and TRBJ2-3; TRBD1 matches at 8 bases. This CDR3 spans 14 amino acids. The V and J ends lost 6 bases and 2 bases, in that order; junction bases with no gene match: 7. Germline V gene sequence: CDR1 SQVTM, CDR2 ANQGSEA. The CDR3 sequence: CSVAGTGDTDTQYF. DNA of the CDR3: TGCAGCGTGGCCGGGACAGGTGACACAGATACGCAGTATTTT.

The V and J genes are TRBV19 and TRBJ2-2; a possible D gene is TRBD2 (5 bases). Deletions cut 2 bases from V and 6 bases from J, with 10 bases between. Germline CDR1 LNHDA, CDR2 SQIVND (reference sequence). CDR3 size: 14 residues. For the CDR3, the DNA is TGTGCCAGTAGTATAAGGCCGAGGGCCGGGGAGCTGTTTTTT. Translated: CASSIRPRAGELFF.

The V call is TRBV6-1, the J call TRBJ2-3, with 9 bases identical to TRBD1. Trimming removed 1 base from V and 13 bases from J; junction bases left unmatched: 9. Germline CDR1 reads MNHNS; CDR2 reads SASEGT. CDR3 length equals 14 residues. CDR3 residues: CASSEDPRDREKYF. In DNA, the CDR3 is TGTGCCAGCAGTGAAGACCCCCGGGACAGGGAGAAGTATTTT.

This chain joins TRBV6-2 or TRBV6-3 and TRBJ1-2, with no clear D. The CDR3 spans 13 residues. Germline V CDR1 and CDR2: MNHEY, SVGEGT. V lost 6 bases and J 3 bases, leaving 11 bases between the germline ends. The CDR3 bases are TGTGCCAGCAGCCTCGATAGCTACTATGGCTACACCTTC. This sequence encodes CASSLDSYYGYTF.

The V call is TRBV7-2, the J call TRBJ1-2, with 10 positions matching TRBD1. V dropped 1 base and J dropped 6; count of bases not matched to a gene: 8. The germline V gene encodes CDR1 SGHTA and CDR2 FQGNSA. CDR3 length: 16 amino acids. The CDR3 loop reads CASSLERTGGMDGYTF. The CDR3 DNA follows: TGTGCCAGCAGCTTAGAGAGGACAGGGGGAATGGATGGCTACACCTTC.

As regards this clone: Other nucleotide sequences from this sample produce the same CDR3. This chain uses TRBV12-3 or TRBV12-4 with TRBJ1-2; TRBD1 matches at 10 bases. The CDR3 is made up of 13 amino acids. The ends lost 6 bases at V and 5 bases at J; junction bases unmatched: 3. The CDR3 region is CASSSDRGYGYTF. The CDR3 nucleotides are TGTGCCAGCAGCTCGGACAGGGGGTATGGCTACACCTTC.

This chain connects TRBV23-1 to TRBJ2-7, with a tentative D call TRBD1 (6 bases). TRBV23-1 is designated an ORF whose function remains uncertain. V gave up 6 bases and J gave up 7 bases, with 19 bases separating them. CDR3 length equals 14 residues. CDR3 in DNA: TGCGCCAGCAGGGGGCAGGGGATGAATAGGGAGCAGTACTTC. The encoded protein is CASRGQGMNREQYF.

The chain has TRBV7-9 and TRBJ2-2; D remains ambiguous. Germline CDR1 is SEHNR and CDR2 is FQNEAQ (reference sequence). Trimming removed 5 bases from V and 2 bases from J, with 6 bases in between. The CDR3 sequence is 13 residues long. The CDR3 loop reads CASSRLNTGELFF. CDR3 bases: TGTGCCAGCAGCCGACTTAACACCGGGGAGCTGTTTTTT.

This chain links TRBV4-1 with TRBJ1-6; possible D gene TRBD1, 6 bases. Looked up from germline, CDR1 is MGHRA and CDR2 is YSYEKL. CDR3 length equals 17 residues. V was shortened by 0 bases and J by 8 bases, with 17 bases between the two germline ends. The CDR3 sequence is CASSQDRGVKDDSPLHF. CDR3 DNA sequence: TGCGCCAGCAGCCAAGACAGGGGTGTGAAGGACGATTCACCCCTCCACTTT.

The V gene is TRBV5-5, the J gene TRBJ2-7; 12 bases align to TRBD1. Per the germline V gene, CDR1 is SGHKS and CDR2 is YYEKEE (reference sequence). With V trimmed by 4 bases and J by 1 base, 9 bases remained unmatched. The CDR3 spans 17 residues. The CDR3 nucleotides read TGTGCCAGCAGCGGCCCCGGGACAGGGGGCGCTTCCTACGAGCAGTACTTC. Translation gives CASSGPGTGGASYEQYF.

The V call is TRBV7-2, the J call TRBJ2-1; TRBD1 aligns across 10 bases. With 4 bases clipped from V and 0 bases from J, the junction kept 9 bases outside the gene matches. The germline gives CDR1 SGHTA, CDR2 FQGNSA. This CDR3 has 18 residues. This CDR3 reads CASSSGTGANPSYNEQFF. The CDR3 nucleotides are TGTGCCAGCAGCTCGGGGACAGGGGCAAACCCCTCCTACAATGAGCAGTTCTTC. Variable domain in full (rest from reference TRBV7-2 and TRBJ2-1): GAGVSQSPSNKVTEKGKDVELRCDPISGHTALYWYRQSLGQGLEFLIYFQGNSAPDKSGLPSDRFSAERTGGSVSTLTIQRTQQEDSAVYLCASSSGTGANPSYNEQFFGPGTRLTVL.

Ten or more counts support this clone. The chain joins TRBV7-8 to TRBJ1-5; TRBD1 might be the D (5 bases). V was trimmed by 5 bases and J by 1 base, leaving 15 bases between them. CDR3 length: 16 residues. Germline V gives CDR1 SGHVS, CDR2 FQNEAQ. CDR3 nucleotides: TGTGCCAGCAGCAATGACGCAGGGTACAGCAATCAGCCCCAGCATTTT. The encoded protein is CASSNDAGYSNQPQHF.

J is TRBJ1-1 and V is TRBV27, with 7 bases lining up with TRBD1. The ends lost 2 bases at V and 4 bases at J; junction bases unmatched: 16. Germline V gives CDR1 MNHEY, CDR2 SMNVEV (reference sequence). This CDR3 contains 18 residues. CDR3 sequence: CASSLDRASLLAATEAFF. DNA for the CDR3: TGTGCCAGCAGTTTAGACAGGGCCTCCCTTCTCGCGGCCACTGAAGCTTTCTTT.

This clone was seen once. The V gene is TRBV2, the J gene TRBJ2-1, with D uncertain. Trimming took 8 bases from V and 0 from J, leaving 14 bases between them. CDR3 length: 15 amino acids. Germline values: CDR1 SNHLY, CDR2 FYNNEI. The CDR3 reads CASSSLSSSYNEQFF. The CDR3, as DNA: TGTGCCAGCTCCTCCTTGAGTAGCTCCTACAATGAGCAGTTCTTC.

As DNA, the CDR3 is TGTGCCAGCAGTTTAGCCCTGGGCATTGAAGCTTTCTTT. Encoded protein: CASSLALGIEAFF. V usage is TRBV27 and J usage is TRBJ1-1; D remains ambiguous. Trimming cost V 2 bases and J 7 bases, with 11 bases left between them. The length of the CDR3 is 13 residues. The germline gives CDR1 MNHEY, CDR2 SMNVEV (reference sequence).

The J gene is TRBJ2-7, the V gene TRBV5-1; TRBD1 might be the D (8 bases). The CDR3 sequence is 14 residues long. V was cut by 4 bases and J by 3 bases, with 14 bases left in between. Per germline, CDR1 SGHRS and CDR2 YFSETQ. Written as DNA, the CDR3 is TGCGCCAGCAGCCCGGACAGGGAGGGCTACGAGCAGTACTTC. Translating gives CASSPDREGYEQYF.

V gene TRBV7-2 combines with J gene TRBJ1-3; 8 nucleotides match TRBD1. After removal of 6 bases from V and 4 bases from J, the junction contained 14 bases not matched to a gene. From germline, CDR1 is SGHTA and CDR2 FQGNSA. CDR3 length: 17 residues. DNA of the CDR3: TGTGCCAGCAGTTATACAGGGGGGGGTTTCTCCGGAAACACCATATATTTT. It yields the protein CASSYTGGGFSGNTIYF. The entire variable domain, with the rest obtained from reference TRBV7-2 and TRBJ1-3, is as follows: GAGVSQSPSNKVTEKGKDVELRCDPISGHTALYWYRQSLGQGLEFLIYFQGNSAPDKSGLPSDRFSAERTGGSVSTLTIQRTQQEDSAVYLCASSYTGGGFSGNTIYFGEGSWLTVV.

This clone has only one observation. This sequence joins TRBV19 and TRBJ1-5; D unclear. The germline V gene encodes CDR1 LNHDA and CDR2 SQIVND (reference sequence). This CDR3 comprises 17 residues. Deletions cut 6 bases from V and 0 bases from J, with 18 bases between. The CDR3 reads CASSLRGLRYSNQPQHF. Written as DNA, the CDR3 is TGTGCCAGTAGCCTCAGAGGGCTCAGATATAGCAATCAGCCCCAGCATTTT. The whole variable domain, remainder taken from reference TRBV19 and TRBJ1-5, is DGGITQSPKYLFRKEGQNVTLSCEQNLNHDAMYWYRQDPGQGLRLIYYSQIVNDFQKGDIAEGYSVSREKKESFPLTVTSAQKNPTAFYLCASSLRGLRYSNQPQHFGDGTRLSIL.